The sequence of this TCR beta chain was determined in a study of T cell responses to AZD1222 COVID-19 vaccine (dated by TCRdb to the early 2020s). Study-wide context: TCR sequencing covered over 230 trial participants: 207 given two doses of AZD1222 and approximately 26 given two doses of MenACWY control vaccine. Trial participants were enrolled by age into subgroups of 18-55, 56-69 and 70-plus years, and roughly 150, 30 and 60 TCR-sequenced participants, respectively, were included in these subgroups. The investigation overall reported the following: The 56-69-year group was small, and its depth increase did not reach significance, likely because of low power. The whole spike protein was spanned by vaccine-associated CD4 TCRs, and dominant responses were seen in regions 160-218 and 743-854. Only five to seven AZD1222 recipients were SARS-CoV-2 seropositive at baseline, limiting conclusions about previously exposed vaccinees. Participants were mostly white British and included more females than males, and it was suggested by the authors that clonal diversity may have been underestimated. Because no samples from the day 14 peak response were available, repertoires could be characterized only after the peak T cell response. Spike-specific TCR breadth and depth rose significantly after two AZD1222 doses compared with day 0 and with MenACWY recipients. Nearly half of unique spike-specific TCRs reportedly recognized epitopes outside regions mutated in the B.1.351 and B.1.1.7 variants.

The time point label of this sample denotes: about 28 days (+/-7) after the second vaccine dose. Because spike-specific TCR depth and breadth did not differ between the two schedules, AZD1222 recipients who got a second dose at roughly 4 weeks were pooled with those who got a second dose at roughly 12 weeks. Vaccinee samples were obtained from the UK trials COV001 and COV002, which included a single-blind randomized controlled phase 2/3 trial of AZD1222 (ChAdOx1 nCoV-19) in healthy adults. For TCRbeta chain sequencing, PBMC samples were collected from trial participants at day 0 and at day 28 after the second dose. About this clone: The antigen it recognizes is unknown. No much larger clone is present one base from it, and per-base qualities are unavailable.

Counted from cysteine to phenylalanine, this CDR3 has 16 amino acids. Kept here is only the CDR3 DNA, which spans 48 bases and is read in frame from base 1. Trimming leaves V shorter by 2 bases and J shorter by 4 bases, with the junction holding 5 bases beyond the gene matches. CDR1 and CDR2 were assigned from the germline V gene as KGHDR and SFDVKD. The CDR3 regions of human TCRbeta chains were subjected to immunosequencing. In the original analysis: Repertoire TCRs were checked for matches against a reference library of SARS-CoV-2-specific TCRs that had been generated using the MIRA antigen-specificity platform. Breadth was defined as the fraction of unique TCRs that were SARS-CoV-2-associated, and depth was defined as the fraction of total T cells that were SARS-CoV-2-associated. Using the MIRA data, every spike-specific TCR was mapped to the spike region that the TCR reacted to and assigned to either a CD4 or a CD8 class. Log10-transformed breadth and depth values were compared by one-way ANOVA with Sidak's multiple comparisons tests. The immuneACCESS repertoire file appears here via TCRdb, limited to in-frame rearrangements. These files lack a portion of the clones; in checked studies, under half of the deficit traces to unresolved V genes, and the cause of the others is not known. V, J and clone size reflect that table, while D and trimming were determined from the DNA. The sample yields over 110,000 clones; 92% were counted once. Together, the top ten hold less than 9.5% of the sample.

The sequence derives from an adult who received the AZD1222 COVID-19 vaccine. This receptor chain uses TRBV24-1 and TRBJ2-1; 9 central bases correspond to TRBD1. The specimen was peripheral blood, collected 28 days after the second AZD1222 dose. The DNA reads TGTGCCACCAGTGATTCGACCGGGACAGGGTACAATGAGCAGTTCTTC. Its translation reads: CATSDSTGTGYNEQFF.